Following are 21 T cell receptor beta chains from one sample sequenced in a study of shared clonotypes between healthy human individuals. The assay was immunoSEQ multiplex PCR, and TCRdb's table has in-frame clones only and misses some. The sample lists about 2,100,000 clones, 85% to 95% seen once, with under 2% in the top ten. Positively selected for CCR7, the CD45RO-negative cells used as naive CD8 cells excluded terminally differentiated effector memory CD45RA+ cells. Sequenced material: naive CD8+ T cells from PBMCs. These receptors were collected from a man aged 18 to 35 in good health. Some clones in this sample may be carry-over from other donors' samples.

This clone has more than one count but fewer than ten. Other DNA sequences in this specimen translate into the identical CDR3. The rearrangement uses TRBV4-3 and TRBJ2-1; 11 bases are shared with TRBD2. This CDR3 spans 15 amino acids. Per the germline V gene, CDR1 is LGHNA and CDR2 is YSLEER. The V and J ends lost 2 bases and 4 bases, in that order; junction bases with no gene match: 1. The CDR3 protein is CASSQLAGGYNEQFF. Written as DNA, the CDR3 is TGCGCCAGCAGCCAACTAGCGGGAGGTTACAATGAGCAGTTCTTC.

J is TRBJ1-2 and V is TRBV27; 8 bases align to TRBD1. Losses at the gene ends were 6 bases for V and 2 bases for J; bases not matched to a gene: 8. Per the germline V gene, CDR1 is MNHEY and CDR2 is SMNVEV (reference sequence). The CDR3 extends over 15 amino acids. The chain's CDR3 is CASSDRGIANYGYTF. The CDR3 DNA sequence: TGTGCCAGCAGCGACAGGGGAATCGCCAACTATGGCTACACCTTC.

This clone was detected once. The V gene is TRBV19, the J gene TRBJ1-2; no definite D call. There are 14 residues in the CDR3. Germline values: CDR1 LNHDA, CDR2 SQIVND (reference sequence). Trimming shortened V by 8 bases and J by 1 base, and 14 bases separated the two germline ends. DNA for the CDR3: TGTGCCAGTTCCCTCGGGGAGGGTAACTATGGCTACACCTTC. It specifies CASSLGEGNYGYTF.

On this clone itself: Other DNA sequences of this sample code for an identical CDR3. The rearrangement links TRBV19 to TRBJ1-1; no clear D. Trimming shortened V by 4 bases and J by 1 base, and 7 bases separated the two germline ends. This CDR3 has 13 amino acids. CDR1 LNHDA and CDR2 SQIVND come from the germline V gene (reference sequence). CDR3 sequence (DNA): TGTGCCAGTAGTAGCACGGCGAACACTGAAGCTTTCTTT. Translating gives CASSSTANTEAFF.

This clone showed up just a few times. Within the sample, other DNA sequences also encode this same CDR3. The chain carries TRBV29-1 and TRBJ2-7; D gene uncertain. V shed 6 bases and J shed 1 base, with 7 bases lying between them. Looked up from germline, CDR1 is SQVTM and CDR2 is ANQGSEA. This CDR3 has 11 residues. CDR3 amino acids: CSVGISYEQYF. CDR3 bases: TGCAGCGTGGGTATTTCCTACGAGCAGTACTTC.

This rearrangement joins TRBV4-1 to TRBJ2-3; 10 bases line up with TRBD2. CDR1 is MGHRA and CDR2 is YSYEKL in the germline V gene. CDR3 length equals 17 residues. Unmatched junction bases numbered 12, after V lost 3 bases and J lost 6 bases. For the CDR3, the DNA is TGCGCCAGCAGCCATGACGGACTAGCGGAGGAGGCGGATACGCAGTATTTT. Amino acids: CASSHDGLAEEADTQYF.

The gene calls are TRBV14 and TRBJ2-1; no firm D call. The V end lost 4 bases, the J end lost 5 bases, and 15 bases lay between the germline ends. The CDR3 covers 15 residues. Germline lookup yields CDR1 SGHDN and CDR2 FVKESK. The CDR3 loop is CASSRWVDGNNEQFF. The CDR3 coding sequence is TGTGCCAGCAGCCGGTGGGTGGACGGAAACAATGAGCAGTTCTTC.

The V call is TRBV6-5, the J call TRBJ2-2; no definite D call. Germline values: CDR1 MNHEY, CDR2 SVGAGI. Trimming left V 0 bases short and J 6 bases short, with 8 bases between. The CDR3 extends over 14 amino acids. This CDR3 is CASSYSQASGELFF. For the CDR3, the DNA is TGTGCCAGCAGTTACTCCCAAGCGTCCGGGGAGCTGTTTTTT.

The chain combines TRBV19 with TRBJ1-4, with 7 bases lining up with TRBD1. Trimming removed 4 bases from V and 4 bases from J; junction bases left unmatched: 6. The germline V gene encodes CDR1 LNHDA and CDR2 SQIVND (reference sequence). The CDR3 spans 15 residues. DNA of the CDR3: TGTGCCAGTAGTACCCGACACAGGGGTAATGAAAAACTGTTTTTT. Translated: CASSTRHRGNEKLFF.

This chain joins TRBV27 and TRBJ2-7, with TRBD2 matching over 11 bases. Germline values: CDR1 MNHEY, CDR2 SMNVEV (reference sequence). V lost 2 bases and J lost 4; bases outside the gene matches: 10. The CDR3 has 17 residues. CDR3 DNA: TGTGCCAGCAGTTTACCTTCCCTAGCGGGAGGAATTTACGAGCAGTACTTC. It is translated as CASSLPSLAGGIYEQYF.

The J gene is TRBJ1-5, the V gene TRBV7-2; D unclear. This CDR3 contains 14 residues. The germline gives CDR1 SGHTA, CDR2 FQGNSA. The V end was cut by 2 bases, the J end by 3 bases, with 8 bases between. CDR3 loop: CASSLSPSNQPQHF. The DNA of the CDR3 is TGTGCCAGCAGCTTAAGTCCCTCCAATCAGCCCCAGCATTTT.

In DNA form, the CDR3 reads TGCGCCAGCATAGAAAGACAGGGAGTTCCCTACAATGAGCAGTTCTTC. This sequence encodes CASIERQGVPYNEQFF. V is TRBV10-2 and J is TRBJ2-1; TRBD1 matches at 7 bases. Germline CDR1 is WSHSY and CDR2 is SAAADI. CDR3 length equals 16 residues. J was trimmed by 2 bases and V by 7 bases; bases with no gene match: 11.

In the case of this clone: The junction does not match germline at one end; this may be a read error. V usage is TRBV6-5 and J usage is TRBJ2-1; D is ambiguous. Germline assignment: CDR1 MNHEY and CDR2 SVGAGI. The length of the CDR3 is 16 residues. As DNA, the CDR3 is TGTGCCAGCAGTTACTCGAGCCGAACTTCCTATAATGAGCAGTTCTTC. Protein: CASSYSSRTSYNEQFF.

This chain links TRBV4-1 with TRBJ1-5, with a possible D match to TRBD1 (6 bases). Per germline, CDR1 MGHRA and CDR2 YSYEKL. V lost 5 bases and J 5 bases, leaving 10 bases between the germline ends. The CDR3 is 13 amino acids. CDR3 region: CASSLGGYQPQHF. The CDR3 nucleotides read TGCGCCAGCAGCTTGGGGGGCTATCAGCCCCAGCATTTT.

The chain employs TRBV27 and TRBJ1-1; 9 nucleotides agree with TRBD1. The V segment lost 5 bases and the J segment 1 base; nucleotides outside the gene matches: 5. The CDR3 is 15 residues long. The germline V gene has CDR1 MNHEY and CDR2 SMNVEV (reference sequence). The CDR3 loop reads CASSTPGQGNTEAFF. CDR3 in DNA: TGTGCCAGCAGTACTCCGGGACAGGGGAACACTGAAGCTTTCTTT.

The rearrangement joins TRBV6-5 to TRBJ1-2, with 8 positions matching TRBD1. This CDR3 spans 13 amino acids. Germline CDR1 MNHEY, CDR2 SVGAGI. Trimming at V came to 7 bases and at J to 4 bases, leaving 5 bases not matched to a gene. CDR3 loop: CASTSQGGYGYTF. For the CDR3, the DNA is TGTGCCAGCACTTCACAGGGGGGCTATGGCTACACCTTC.

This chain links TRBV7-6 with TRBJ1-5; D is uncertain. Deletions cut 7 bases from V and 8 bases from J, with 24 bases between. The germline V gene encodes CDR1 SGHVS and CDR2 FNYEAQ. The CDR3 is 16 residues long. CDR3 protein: CASNPPGILEVKPQHF. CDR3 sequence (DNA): TGTGCCAGCAACCCCCCGGGGATTCTCGAAGTCAAGCCCCAGCATTTT.

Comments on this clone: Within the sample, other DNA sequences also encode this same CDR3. The CDR3 region has the DNA TGTGCCAGCAGTGAATGGAGGTATAGCAATCAGCCCCAGCATTTT. Translation gives CASSEWRYSNQPQHF. The chain couples TRBV2 to TRBJ1-5; no clear D gene. The CDR3 is 15 residues long. V was cut by 2 bases and J by 0 bases, with 8 bases left in between. Germline V gene data show CDR1 as SNHLY and CDR2 as FYNNEI.

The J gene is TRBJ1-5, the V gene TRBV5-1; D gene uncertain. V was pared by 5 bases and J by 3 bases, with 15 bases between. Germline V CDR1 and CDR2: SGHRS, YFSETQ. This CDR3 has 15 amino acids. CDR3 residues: CASRPSWRDNQPQHF. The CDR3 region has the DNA TGCGCCAGCAGGCCGAGTTGGAGAGACAATCAGCCCCAGCATTTT. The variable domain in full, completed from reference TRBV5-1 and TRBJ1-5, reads KAGVTQTPRYLIKTRGQQVTLSCSPISGHRSVSWYQQTPGQGLQFLFEYFSETQRNKGNFPGRFSGRQFSNSRSEMNVSTLELGDSALYLCASRPSWRDNQPQHFGDGTRLSIL.

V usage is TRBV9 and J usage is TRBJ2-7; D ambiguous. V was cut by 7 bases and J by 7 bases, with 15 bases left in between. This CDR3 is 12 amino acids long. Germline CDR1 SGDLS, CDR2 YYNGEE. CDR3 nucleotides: TGTGCCAGCGGCGGAGAAACGCGTGAGCAGTACTTC. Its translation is CASGGETREQYF.

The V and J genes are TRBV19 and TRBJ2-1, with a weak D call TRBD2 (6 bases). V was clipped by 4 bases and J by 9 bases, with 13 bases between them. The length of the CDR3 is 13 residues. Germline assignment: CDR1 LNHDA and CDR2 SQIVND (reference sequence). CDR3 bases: TGTGCCAGTAGTAAAGCGCGGGACGGTGAGCAGTTCTTC. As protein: CASSKARDGEQFF.